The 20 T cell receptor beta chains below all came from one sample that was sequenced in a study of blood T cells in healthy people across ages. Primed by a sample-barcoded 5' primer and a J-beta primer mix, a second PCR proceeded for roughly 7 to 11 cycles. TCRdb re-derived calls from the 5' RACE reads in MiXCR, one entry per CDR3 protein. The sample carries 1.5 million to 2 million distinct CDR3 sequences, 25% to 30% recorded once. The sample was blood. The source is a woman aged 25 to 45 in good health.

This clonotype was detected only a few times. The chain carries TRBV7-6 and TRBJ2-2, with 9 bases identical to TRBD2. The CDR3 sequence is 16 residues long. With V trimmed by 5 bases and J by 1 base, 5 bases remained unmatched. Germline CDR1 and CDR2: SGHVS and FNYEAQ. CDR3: CASSMPSGMNTGELFF. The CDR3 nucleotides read TGTGCCAGCAGCATGCCTAGCGGGATGAACACCGGGGAGCTGTTTTTT. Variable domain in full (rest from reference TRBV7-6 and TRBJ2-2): GAGVSQSPRYKVTKRGQDVALRCDPISGHVSLYWYRQALGQGPEFLTYFNYEAQQDKSGLPNDRFSAERPEGSISTLTIQRTEQRDSAMYRCASSMPSGMNTGELFFGEGSRLTVL.

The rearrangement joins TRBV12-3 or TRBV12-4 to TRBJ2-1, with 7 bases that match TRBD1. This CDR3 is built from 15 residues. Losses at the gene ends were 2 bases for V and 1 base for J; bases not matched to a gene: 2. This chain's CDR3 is CASSLHRGSYNEQFF. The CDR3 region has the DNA TGTGCCAGCAGTTTACACAGGGGTTCCTACAATGAGCAGTTCTTC.

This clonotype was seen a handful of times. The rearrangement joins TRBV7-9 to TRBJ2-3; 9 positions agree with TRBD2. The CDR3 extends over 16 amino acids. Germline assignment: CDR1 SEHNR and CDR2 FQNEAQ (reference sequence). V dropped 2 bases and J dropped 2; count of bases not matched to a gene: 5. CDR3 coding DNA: TGTGCCAGCAGCTTACTCCTAGCGGGGACCACAGATACGCAGTATTTT. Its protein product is CASSLLLAGTTDTQYF.

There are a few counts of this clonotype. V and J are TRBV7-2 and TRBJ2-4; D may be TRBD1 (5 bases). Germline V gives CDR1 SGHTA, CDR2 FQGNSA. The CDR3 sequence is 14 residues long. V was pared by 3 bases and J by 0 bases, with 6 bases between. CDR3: CASSFQGAKNIQYF. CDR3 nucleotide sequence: TGTGCCAGCAGCTTCCAGGGAGCCAAAAACATTCAGTACTTC.

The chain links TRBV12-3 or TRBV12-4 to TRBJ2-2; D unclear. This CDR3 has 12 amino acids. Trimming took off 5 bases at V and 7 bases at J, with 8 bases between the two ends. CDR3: CASSQWGGELFF. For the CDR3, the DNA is TGTGCCAGCAGTCAATGGGGCGGGGAGCTGTTTTTT.

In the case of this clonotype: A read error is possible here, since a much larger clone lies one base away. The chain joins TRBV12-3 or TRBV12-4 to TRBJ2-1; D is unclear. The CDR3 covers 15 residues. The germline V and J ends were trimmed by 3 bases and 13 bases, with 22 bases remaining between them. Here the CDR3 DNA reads TGTGCCAGCAGTTTCCCAGGAATAGCCAAAAACATTCAGTTCTTC. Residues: CASSFPGIAKNIQFF.

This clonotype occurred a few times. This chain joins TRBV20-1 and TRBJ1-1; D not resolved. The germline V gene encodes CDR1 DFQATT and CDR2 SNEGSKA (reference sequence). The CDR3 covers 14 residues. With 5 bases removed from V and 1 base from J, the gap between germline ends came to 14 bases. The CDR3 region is CSASPALSNTEAFF. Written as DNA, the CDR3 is TGCAGTGCTTCGCCGGCATTATCGAACACTGAAGCTTTCTTT.

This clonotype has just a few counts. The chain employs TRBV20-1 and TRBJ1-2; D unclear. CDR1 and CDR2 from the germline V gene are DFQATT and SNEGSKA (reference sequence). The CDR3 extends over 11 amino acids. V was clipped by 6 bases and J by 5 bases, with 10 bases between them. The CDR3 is CSANSGYGYTF. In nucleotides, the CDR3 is TGCAGTGCAAATTCAGGATATGGCTACACCTTC.

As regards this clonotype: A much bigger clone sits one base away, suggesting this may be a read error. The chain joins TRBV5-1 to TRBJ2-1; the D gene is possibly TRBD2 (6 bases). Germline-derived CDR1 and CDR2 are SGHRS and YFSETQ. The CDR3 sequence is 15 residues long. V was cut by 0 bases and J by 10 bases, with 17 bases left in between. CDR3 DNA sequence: TGCGCCAGCAGCTTGGAGCGCGGGGCCTCCTACGAGCAGTTCTTC. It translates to CASSLERGASYEQFF. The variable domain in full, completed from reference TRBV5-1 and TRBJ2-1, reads KAGVTQTPRYLIKTRGQQVTLSCSPISGHRSVSWYQQTPGQGLQFLFEYFSETQRNKGNFPGRFSGRQFSNSRSEMNVSTLELGDSALYLCASSLERGASYEQFFGPGTRLTVL.

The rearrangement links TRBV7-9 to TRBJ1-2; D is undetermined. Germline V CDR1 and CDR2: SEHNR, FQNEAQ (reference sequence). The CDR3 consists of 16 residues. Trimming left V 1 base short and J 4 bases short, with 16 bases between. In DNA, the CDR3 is TGTGCCAGCAGCTTAGTCCTTGGGGAGTCCGCCTATGGCTACACCTTC. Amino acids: CASSLVLGESAYGYTF.

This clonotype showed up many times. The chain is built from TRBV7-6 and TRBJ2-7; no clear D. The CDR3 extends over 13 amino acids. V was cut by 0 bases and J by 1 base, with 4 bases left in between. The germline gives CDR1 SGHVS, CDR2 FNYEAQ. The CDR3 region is CASSLAESYEQYF. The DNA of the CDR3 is TGTGCCAGCAGCTTAGCAGAGTCCTACGAGCAGTACTTC.

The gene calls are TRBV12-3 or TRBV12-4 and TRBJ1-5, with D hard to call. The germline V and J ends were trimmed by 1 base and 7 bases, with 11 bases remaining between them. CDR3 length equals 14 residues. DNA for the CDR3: TGTGCCAGCAGTTTAGAGGGCAGCTTGCAGCCCCAGCATTTT. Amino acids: CASSLEGSLQPQHF.

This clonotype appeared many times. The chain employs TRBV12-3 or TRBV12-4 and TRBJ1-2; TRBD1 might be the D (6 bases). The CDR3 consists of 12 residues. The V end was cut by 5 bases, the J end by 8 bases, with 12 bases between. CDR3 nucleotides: TGTGCCAGCAGTCTACAGGGCGGCGGCTACACCTTC. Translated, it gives CASSLQGGGYTF.

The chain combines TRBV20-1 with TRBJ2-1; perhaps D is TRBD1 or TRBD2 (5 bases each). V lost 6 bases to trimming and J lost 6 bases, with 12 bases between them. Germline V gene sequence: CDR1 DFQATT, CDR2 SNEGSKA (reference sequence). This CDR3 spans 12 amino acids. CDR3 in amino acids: CSAGERGNEQFF. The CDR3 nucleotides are TGCAGTGCGGGGGAGAGGGGCAATGAGCAGTTCTTC.

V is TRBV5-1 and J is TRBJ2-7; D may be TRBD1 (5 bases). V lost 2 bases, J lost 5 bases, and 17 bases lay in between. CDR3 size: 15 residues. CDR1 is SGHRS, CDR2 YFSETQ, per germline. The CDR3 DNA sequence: TGCGCCAGCAGCTTTCGACCTTCCCAGGGTGACGAGCAGTACTTC. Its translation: CASSFRPSQGDEQYF.

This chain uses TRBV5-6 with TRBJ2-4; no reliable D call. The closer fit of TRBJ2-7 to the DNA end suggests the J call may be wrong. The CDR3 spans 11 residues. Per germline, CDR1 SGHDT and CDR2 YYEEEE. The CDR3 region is CASSFMYEQYF. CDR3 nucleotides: TGTGCCAGCAGCTTCATGTACGAGCAGTACTTC.

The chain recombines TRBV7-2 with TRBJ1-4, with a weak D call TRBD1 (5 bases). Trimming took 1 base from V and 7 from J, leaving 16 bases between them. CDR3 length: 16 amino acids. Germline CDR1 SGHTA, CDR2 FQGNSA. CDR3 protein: CASSLVRGSGGEKLFF. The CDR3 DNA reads TGTGCCAGCAGCTTAGTCCGGGGCAGCGGGGGTGAAAAACTGTTTTTT.

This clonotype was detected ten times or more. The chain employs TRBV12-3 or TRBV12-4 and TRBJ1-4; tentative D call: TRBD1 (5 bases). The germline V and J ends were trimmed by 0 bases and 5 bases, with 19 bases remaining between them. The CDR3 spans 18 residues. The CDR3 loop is CASSLASGGGVENEKLFF. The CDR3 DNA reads TGTGCCAGCAGTTTAGCCAGCGGTGGGGGAGTAGAAAATGAAAAACTGTTTTTT.

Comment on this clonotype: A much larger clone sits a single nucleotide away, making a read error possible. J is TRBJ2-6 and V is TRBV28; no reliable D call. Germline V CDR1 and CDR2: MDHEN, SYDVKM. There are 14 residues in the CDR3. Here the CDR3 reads CASSETSGTNVLTF. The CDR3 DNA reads TGTGCCAGCAGCGAGACCTCTGGGACCAACGTCCTGACTTTC.

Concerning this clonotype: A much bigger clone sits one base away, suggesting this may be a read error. CDR3 sequence reads: CASSLGRTAALDNAQFF. The CDR3 DNA reads as TGTGCCAGCAGTTTAGGTAGGACCGCGGCCCTCGACAATGCGCAGTTCTTC. The chain employs TRBV12-3 or TRBV12-4 and TRBJ2-1; D gene ambiguous. The CDR3 runs 17 residues.